The 21 T cell receptor beta chains below all came from one sample that was sequenced in a study of OX40 agonist ivuxolimab in advanced cancers. The data were produced by immunoSEQ multiplex PCR, yet TCRdb's version contains in-frame clones alone and is incomplete. The profile shows approximately 79,000 clones, over 80% of them singletons. The source material was CD4+ or CD8+ T cells sorted from blood, sampled in a trial of the OX40 agonist ivuxolimab. The receptors originated from an adult with an advanced solid tumor such as melanoma, head and neck, liver or kidney cancer.

This clone has just one count. This chain's CDR3 is CASSPAWPEAETQYF. Written as DNA, the CDR3 is TGTGCCAGCAGTCCCGCTTGGCCCGAGGCAGAGACCCAGTACTTC. The chain carries TRBV27 and TRBJ2-5; D not resolved. Germline loops: CDR1 MNHEY, CDR2 SMNVEV (reference sequence). The CDR3 spans 15 residues. Deletions cut 5 bases from V and 4 bases from J, with 17 bases between.

The J gene is TRBJ2-7, the V gene TRBV15, with D perhaps TRBD1 (6 bases). The germline CDR1 and CDR2 sequences are LNHNV and YYDKDF (reference sequence). The V end was cut by 1 base, the J end by 5 bases, with 12 bases between. The CDR3 is made up of 14 amino acids. CDR3 sequence: CATSRAQGIDEQYF. The DNA for the CDR3 is TGTGCCACCAGCAGAGCCCAGGGGATTGACGAGCAGTACTTC.

J is TRBJ2-2 and V is TRBV5-6; 8 bases line up with TRBD1. This CDR3 has 14 amino acids. The junction had 1 base not matched to a gene; V was cut back by 0 bases and J by 6 bases. The germline CDR1 and CDR2 sequences are SGHDT and YYEEEE. In nucleotides, the CDR3 is TGTGCCAGCAGCTTGGGACAGGGGCCCGGGGAGCTGTTTTTT. This codes for CASSLGQGPGELFF.

This sequence joins TRBV7-2 and TRBJ2-5; D remains unclear. The V and J ends lost 2 bases and 3 bases respectively, with 16 bases between them. The CDR3 is 16 residues long. CDR1 is SGHTA and CDR2 is FQGNSA in the germline V gene. CDR3 sequence (DNA): TGTGCCAGCAGCTTAATCACCCAGACGGTCGAAGAGACCCAGTACTTC. Amino acid sequence: CASSLITQTVEETQYF.

This chain uses TRBV4-3 with TRBJ2-7, with D possibly being TRBD1 (6 bases). CDR3 length equals 15 residues. V lost 0 bases to trimming and J lost 3 bases, with 12 bases between them. Per germline, CDR1 LGHNA and CDR2 YSLEER. This chain's CDR3 is CASSQDRQALYEQYF. The CDR3 DNA is TGCGCCAGCAGCCAAGACCGACAGGCCCTCTACGAGCAGTACTTC.

The chain has TRBV19 and TRBJ2-7; D is possibly TRBD1 (6 bases). V was shortened by 3 bases and J by 4 bases, with 16 bases between the two germline ends. This CDR3 region has 15 residues. CDR1 is LNHDA and CDR2 is SQIVND in the germline V gene (reference sequence). Here the CDR3 reads CASSIGTGREYEQYF. The CDR3 nucleotides are TGTGCCAGTAGTATCGGAACAGGGAGAGAGTACGAGCAGTACTTC.

The chain uses TRBV4-3 and TRBJ1-1; TRBD1 is a possible D gene (5 bases). There are 14 residues in the CDR3. Germline V lookup: CDR1 LGHNA, CDR2 YSLEER. The V end was cut by 4 bases, the J end by 3 bases, with 12 bases between. CDR3 nucleotides: TGCGCCAGCAGCCGGTGGAGAGGGGACACTGAAGCTTTCTTT. Translation gives CASSRWRGDTEAFF.

The V gene is TRBV7-9, the J gene TRBJ2-1, with 11 bases lining up with TRBD2. The CDR3 extends over 16 amino acids. The germline gives CDR1 SEHNR, CDR2 FQNEAQ (reference sequence). V lost 5 bases to trimming and J lost 4 bases; unmatched junction nucleotides: 7. In DNA form, the CDR3 reads TGTGCCAGCAGCGTCCCGACTAGCGGGGATTACAATGAGCAGTTCTTC. It encodes CASSVPTSGDYNEQFF. Full variable domain (missing parts from reference TRBV7-9 and TRBJ2-1): DTGVSQNPRHKITKRGQNVTFRCDPISEHNRLYWYRQTLGQGPEFLTYFQNEAQLEKSRLLSDRFSAERPKGSFSTLEIQRTEQGDSAMYLCASSVPTSGDYNEQFFGPGTRLTVL.

This chain uses TRBV5-1 with TRBJ2-7, with 8 bases lining up with TRBD2. There are 14 residues in the CDR3. Germline trimming cut 2 bases from V and 2 bases from J; bases unmatched to any gene: 3. Germline V gives CDR1 SGHRS, CDR2 YFSETQ. This CDR3 is CASSFRLAPYEQYF. The CDR3 coding sequence is TGCGCCAGCAGCTTCCGACTAGCGCCCTACGAGCAGTACTTC.

The gene calls are TRBV13 and TRBJ2-7; D is possibly TRBD2 (6 bases). From germline, CDR1 is PRHDT and CDR2 FYEKMQ (reference sequence). The CDR3 is 14 residues long. V was pared by 2 bases and J by 5 bases, with 13 bases between. CDR3 DNA sequence: TGTGCCAGCAGCTTAAGACCCCCGGGAGACGAGCAGTACTTC. Translated, it gives CASSLRPPGDEQYF.

The chain recombines TRBV4-1 with TRBJ2-4; D not resolved. Deletions cut 2 bases from V and 7 bases from J, with 9 bases between. Germline V CDR1 and CDR2: MGHRA, YSYEKL. The CDR3 totals 13 residues. In nucleotides, the CDR3 is TGCGCCAGCAGCCAACTCGTAGGGAACATTCAGTACTTC. Amino acids: CASSQLVGNIQYF.

The genes are TRBV4-1 and TRBJ1-1; 9 nucleotides line up with TRBD1. Germline values: CDR1 MGHRA, CDR2 YSYEKL. V lost 6 bases, J lost 2 bases, and 4 bases stayed unmatched. This CDR3 spans 14 amino acids. In DNA, the CDR3 is TGCGCCAGCAGTCATACAGGGGGCAACACTGAAGCTTTCTTT. Translated, it gives CASSHTGGNTEAFF.

The genes are TRBV7-6 and TRBJ2-2; possibly TRBD1 for D (6 bases). The V gene lost 1 base and the J gene lost 4 bases, with 10 bases spanning the gap. The CDR3 sequence is 15 residues long. CDR1 and CDR2 (germline): SGHVS, FNYEAQ. The CDR3 loop reads CASSLGAGATGELFF. The CDR3, as DNA: TGTGCCAGCAGCTTAGGGGCAGGGGCCACCGGGGAGCTGTTTTTT.

The chain recombines TRBV7-2 with TRBJ2-1, with D perhaps given as TRBD1 or TRBD2 (5 bases each). V was trimmed by 1 base and J by 3 bases, leaving 7 bases between them. This CDR3 spans 14 amino acids. Germline CDR1 reads SGHTA; CDR2 reads FQGNSA. DNA for the CDR3: TGTGCCAGCAGCTTAGATGGGGGCTACAATGAGCAGTTCTTC. Translation gives CASSLDGGYNEQFF.

The chain has TRBV11-3 and TRBJ2-3; D possibly uses TRBD1 or TRBD2 (5 bases each). The ends were cut back, 5 bases at V and 3 bases at J, with 6 bases in the middle. Looked up from germline, CDR1 is SGHNT and CDR2 is YENEEA. CDR3 length: 12 amino acids. DNA for the CDR3: TGTGCCAGCAGCGGGGGAACAGATACGCAGTATTTT. Protein: CASSGGTDTQYF.

V is TRBV5-1 and J is TRBJ2-3; 12 bases are shared with TRBD2. The J segment lost 4 bases and the V segment lost 0 bases, leaving 6 bases of the junction unmatched. The CDR3 totals 17 residues. Germline V CDR1 and CDR2: SGHRS, YFSETQ. CDR3 protein: CASSLALAGGLPDTQYF. Here the CDR3 DNA reads TGCGCCAGCAGCTTGGCCCTAGCGGGGGGGCTTCCAGATACGCAGTATTTT.

This rearrangement joins TRBV6-7 to TRBJ1-5, with TRBD1 as a possible D gene (5 bases). TRBV6-7 is sorted into the ORF group, with uncertain function. V was pared by 11 bases and J by 0 bases, with 11 bases between. This CDR3 has 13 amino acids. The DNA for the CDR3 is TGTGCCGGAGGGGTAAATAGCAATCAGCCCCAGCATTTT. Protein product: CAGGVNSNQPQHF.

This chain connects TRBV6-1 to TRBJ1-2; D gene unclear. The germline gives CDR1 MNHNS, CDR2 SASEGT. CDR3 length: 16 amino acids. V was clipped by 2 bases and J by 2 bases, with 15 bases between them. The CDR3 nucleotides read TGTGCCAGCAGTGAAATGGTATACGGCGGAAACTATGGCTACACCTTC. Translating it yields CASSEMVYGGNYGYTF.

This clone was detected a few times. This chain connects TRBV9 to TRBJ2-1; perhaps TRBD1 as D (5 bases). From germline, CDR1 is SGDLS and CDR2 YYNGEE. V lost 4 bases, J lost 9 bases, and 26 bases lay in between. This CDR3 spans 17 amino acids. The CDR3 protein is CASSPRKETGAPIEQFF. DNA for the CDR3: TGTGCCAGCAGCCCACGTAAAGAGACTGGGGCCCCAATTGAGCAGTTCTTC.

The rearrangement uses TRBV4-3 and TRBJ2-4; D is unclear. The length of the CDR3 is 14 residues. Germline V lookup: CDR1 LGHNA, CDR2 YSLEER. The germline V and J ends were trimmed by 4 bases and 0 bases, with 7 bases remaining between them. This CDR3 reads CASSPRLAKNIQYF. The DNA for the CDR3 is TGCGCCAGCAGCCCTCGGTTAGCCAAAAACATTCAGTACTTC.

The rearrangement links TRBV11-2 to TRBJ1-1, with D possibly matching TRBD1 (6 bases). From germline, CDR1 is SGHAT and CDR2 FQNNGV. The V end lost 6 bases, the J end lost 4 bases, and 18 bases lay between the germline ends. The CDR3 consists of 15 residues. In DNA, the CDR3 is TGTGCCAGCAGTCCCCCGGGGCAGGGGCTCACTGAAGCTTTCTTT. It codes for CASSPPGQGLTEAFF.